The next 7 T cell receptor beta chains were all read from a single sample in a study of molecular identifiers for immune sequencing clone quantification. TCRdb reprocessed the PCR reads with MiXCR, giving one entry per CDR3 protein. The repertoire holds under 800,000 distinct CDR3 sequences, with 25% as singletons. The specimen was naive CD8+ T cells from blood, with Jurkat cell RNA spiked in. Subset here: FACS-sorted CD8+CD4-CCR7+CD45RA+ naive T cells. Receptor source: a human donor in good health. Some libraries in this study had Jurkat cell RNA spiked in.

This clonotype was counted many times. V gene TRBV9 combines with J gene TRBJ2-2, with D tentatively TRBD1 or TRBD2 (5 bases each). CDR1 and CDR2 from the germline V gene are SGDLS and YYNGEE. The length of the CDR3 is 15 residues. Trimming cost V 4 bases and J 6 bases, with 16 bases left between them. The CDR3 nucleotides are TGTGCCAGCAGCTCCCCCGGGGCGGTTTCCGGGGAGCTGTTTTTT. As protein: CASSSPGAVSGELFF.

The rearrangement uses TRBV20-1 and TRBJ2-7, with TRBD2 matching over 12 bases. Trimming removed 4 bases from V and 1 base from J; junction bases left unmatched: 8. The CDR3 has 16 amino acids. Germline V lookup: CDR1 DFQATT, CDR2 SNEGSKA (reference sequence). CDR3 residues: CSAITSGGFFSYEQYF. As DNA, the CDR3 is TGCAGTGCTATTACTAGCGGGGGGTTTTTTTCCTACGAGCAGTACTTC.

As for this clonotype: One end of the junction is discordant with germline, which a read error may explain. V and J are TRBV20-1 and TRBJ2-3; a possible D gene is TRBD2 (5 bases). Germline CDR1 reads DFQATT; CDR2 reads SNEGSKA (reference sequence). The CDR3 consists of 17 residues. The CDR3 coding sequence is TGCAGTGCTAGACGAAGAGGTGGACTGGTTAGCACAGATACGCGGTATTTT. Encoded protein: CSARRRGGLVSTDTRYF.

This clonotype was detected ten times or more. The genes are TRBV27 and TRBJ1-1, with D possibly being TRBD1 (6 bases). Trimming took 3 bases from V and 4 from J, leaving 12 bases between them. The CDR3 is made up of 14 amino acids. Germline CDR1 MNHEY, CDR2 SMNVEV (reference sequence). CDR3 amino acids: CASSFGQSATEAFF. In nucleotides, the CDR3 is TGTGCCAGCAGTTTCGGACAGTCCGCCACTGAAGCTTTCTTT.

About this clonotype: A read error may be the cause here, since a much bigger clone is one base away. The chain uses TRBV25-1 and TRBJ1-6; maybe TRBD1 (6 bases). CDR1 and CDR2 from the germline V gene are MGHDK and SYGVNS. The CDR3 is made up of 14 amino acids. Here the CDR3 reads CASSGTGFSSPFHF. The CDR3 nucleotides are TGTGCCAGCAGTGGAACAGGGTTTAGTTCACCCTTCCACTTT.

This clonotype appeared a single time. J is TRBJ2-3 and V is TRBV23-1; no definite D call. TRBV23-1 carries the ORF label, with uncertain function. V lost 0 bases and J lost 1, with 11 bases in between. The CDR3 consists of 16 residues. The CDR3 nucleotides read TGCGCCAGCAGTCAATCGATTCCGAAGCGCACAGATACGCAGTATTTT. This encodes CASSQSIPKRTDTQYF.

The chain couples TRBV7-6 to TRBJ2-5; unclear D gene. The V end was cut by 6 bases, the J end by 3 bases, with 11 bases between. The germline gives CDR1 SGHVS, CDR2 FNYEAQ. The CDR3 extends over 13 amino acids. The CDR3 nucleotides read TGTGCCAGCAGGCCCGTTGACGAAGAGACCCAGTACTTC. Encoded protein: CASRPVDEETQYF.